These 25 T cell receptor beta chains came from one sample sequenced in a study of OX40 agonist ivuxolimab in advanced cancers. Data came from immunoSEQ multiplex PCR; TCRdb stores just in-frame clones and leaves some out. The sample lists about 120,000 clones; 80% to 90% were seen once. This material consisted of CD4+ or CD8+ T cells sorted from blood, taken in a trial of the OX40 agonist ivuxolimab. Every receptor here comes from an adult with an advanced solid tumor such as melanoma, head and neck, liver or kidney cancer.

This chain uses TRBV18 with TRBJ1-2; the D gene is possibly TRBD1 (5 bases). Trimming cost V 3 bases and J 7 bases, with 12 bases left between them. CDR1 KGHSH and CDR2 LQKENI come from the germline V gene. The length of the CDR3 is 13 residues. The CDR3 here is CASSPGTGIGYTF. CDR3 sequence (DNA): TGTGCCAGCTCACCGGGGACCGGTATTGGCTACACCTTC.

The V call is TRBV19, the J call TRBJ2-2; D tentatively fits TRBD1 or TRBD2 (6 bases each). This CDR3 has 15 amino acids. The V end lost 5 bases, the J end lost 0 bases, and 10 bases lay between the germline ends. CDR1 is LNHDA, CDR2 SQIVND, per germline (reference sequence). The CDR3 nucleotides are TGTGCCAGTAGTTCCGGGGGCGCGAACACCGGGGAGCTGTTTTTT. Its protein product is CASSSGGANTGELFF.

The chain joins TRBV19 to TRBJ1-2; 12 bases are shared with TRBD1. The ends lost 6 bases at V and 8 bases at J; junction bases unmatched: 10. This CDR3 has 15 amino acids. Germline V gene data show CDR1 as LNHDA and CDR2 as SQIVND (reference sequence). CDR3 in DNA: TGTGCCAGTAGGAATCCGGGACAGGGGGCGGAAGGCTACACCTTC. It codes for CASRNPGQGAEGYTF.

The CDR3 bases are TGTGCACAGAGTCCGGGACACTTAAATTCACCCCTCCACTTT. Translated, it gives CAQSPGHLNSPLHF. The chain couples TRBV30 to TRBJ1-6, with D perhaps TRBD1 (6 bases). Germline V gene sequence: CDR1 GTSNPN, CDR2 SVGIG (reference sequence). The CDR3 spans 14 residues.

V is TRBV7-6 and J is TRBJ2-7; no clear D gene. The CDR3 covers 12 residues. Germline V lookup: CDR1 SGHVS, CDR2 FNYEAQ. The V end lost 4 bases, the J end lost 6 bases, and 10 bases lay between the germline ends. CDR3 amino acids: CASSSIKGEQYF. For the CDR3, the DNA is TGTGCCAGCAGCTCTATTAAGGGCGAGCAGTACTTC.

The chain joins TRBV20-1 to TRBJ2-7; D unclear. Looked up from germline, CDR1 is DFQATT and CDR2 is SNEGSKA (reference sequence). V was shortened by 4 bases and J by 2 bases, with 6 bases between the two germline ends. The CDR3 has 11 amino acids. The CDR3 is CSAKSAYEQYF. The CDR3 DNA reads as TGCAGTGCTAAATCCGCCTACGAGCAGTACTTC.

The CDR3 DNA reads as TGTGCCAGCAGCTCAAGAGAGACCCAGTACTTC. Translating it yields CASSSRETQYF. The chain links TRBV7-2 to TRBJ2-5; D is undetermined. Trimming left V 4 bases short and J 4 bases short, with 4 bases between. Germline CDR1 reads SGHTA; CDR2 reads FQGNSA. The CDR3 totals 11 residues.

V is TRBV5-4 and J is TRBJ1-1; no firm D call. V was clipped by 0 bases and J by 0 bases, with 6 bases between them. Germline CDR1 and CDR2: SGHNT and YYREEE (reference sequence). The CDR3 spans 14 residues. CDR3 sequence reads: CASSLVSLNTEAFF. For the CDR3, the DNA is TGTGCCAGCAGCTTGGTCAGCTTGAACACTGAAGCTTTCTTT. Full variable domain (remainder filled in from reference TRBV5-4 and TRBJ1-1): ETGVTQSPTHLIKTRGQQVTLRCSSQSGHNTVSWYQQALGQGPQFIFQYYREEENGRGNFPPRFSGLQFPNYSSELNVNALELDDSALYLCASSLVSLNTEAFFGQGTRLTVV.

The genes are TRBV6-5 and TRBJ1-3; possibly TRBD1 for D (5 bases). Deletions cut 4 bases from V and 3 bases from J, with 13 bases between. The germline V gene has CDR1 MNHEY and CDR2 SVGAGI. This CDR3 comprises 15 residues. The CDR3 DNA is TGTGCCAGCAGTTCTTGGGGCGCCGGTGGAAACACCATATATTTT. Translated: CASSSWGAGGNTIYF.

This clone was seen more than once but under ten times. The V call is TRBV2, the J call TRBJ2-2; 15 nucleotides line up with TRBD2. Germline trimming cut 6 bases from V and 5 bases from J; bases unmatched to any gene: 1. The CDR3 runs 15 residues. Germline lookup yields CDR1 SNHLY and CDR2 FYNNEI. CDR3 sequence: CASRGLAGGTGELFF. The CDR3 region has the DNA TGTGCCAGCAGAGGACTAGCGGGGGGGACCGGGGAGCTGTTTTTT. The full variable domain, completed using reference TRBV2 and TRBJ2-2, is EPEVTQTPSHQVTQMGQEVILRCVPISNHLYFYWYRQILGQKVEFLVSFYNNEISEKSEIFDDQFSVERPDGSNFTLKIRSTKLEDSAMYFCASRGLAGGTGELFFGEGSRLTVL.

The V and J genes are TRBV28 and TRBJ1-2; D not resolved. V was clipped by 2 bases and J by 4 bases, with 5 bases between them. The CDR3 runs 12 residues. Germline CDR1 reads MDHEN; CDR2 reads SYDVKM. In DNA form, the CDR3 reads TGTGCCAGCAGTTTAAACCGCTATGGCTACACCTTC. Translation gives CASSLNRYGYTF.

The chain couples TRBV18 to TRBJ2-2, with 8 nucleotides matching TRBD2. Unmatched junction bases numbered 9, after V lost 2 bases and J lost 7 bases. This CDR3 has 16 residues. Germline CDR1 and CDR2: KGHSH and LQKENI. The CDR3 loop is CASSPSSGAQGGELFF. The CDR3 DNA reads TGTGCCAGCTCACCAAGTAGCGGGGCGCAAGGCGGGGAGCTGTTTTTT.

This sequence joins TRBV11-3 and TRBJ2-2; 8 positions match TRBD1. Per the germline V gene, CDR1 is SGHNT and CDR2 is YENEEA. V shed 5 bases and J 5 bases; nucleotides not matched to a gene: 7. This CDR3 comprises 15 residues. The DNA for the CDR3 is TGTGCCAGCAGCCCTAGGACAGGGCTAACCGGGGAGCTGTTTTTT. Translated, it gives CASSPRTGLTGELFF.

The genes are TRBV4-3 and TRBJ2-5; D may match TRBD1 or TRBD2 (5 bases each). Deletions cut 4 bases from V and 5 bases from J, with 11 bases between. The germline V gene has CDR1 LGHNA and CDR2 YSLEER. The CDR3 consists of 13 residues. The CDR3 DNA follows: TGCGCCAGCAGCCCGGACTGGGGGGAGACCCAGTACTTC. The encoded protein is CASSPDWGETQYF.

About this clone: One junction end does not reproduce the germline sequence, and a read error may be involved. V usage is TRBV7-7 and J usage is TRBJ2-5; D is possibly TRBD1 or TRBD2 (6 bases each). This CDR3 region has 17 residues. Germline V gives CDR1 SSHAT, CDR2 FNYEAQ (reference sequence). DNA for the CDR3: TGTGCTAGCAGCTTAGGGTTTTCGGGGGCCGGCGGGGAGACCCAGTACTTC. Translating gives CASSLGFSGAGGETQYF.

The genes are TRBV28 and TRBJ1-1, with 7 bases lining up with TRBD1. This CDR3 is 14 amino acids long. The junction had 11 bases not matched to a gene; V was cut back by 5 bases and J by 8 bases. Germline V CDR1 and CDR2: MDHEN, SYDVKM. CDR3 bases: TGTGCCAGCAGTGCAACTGGACAGGTAACAGAAGCTTTCTTT. The encoded protein is CASSATGQVTEAFF.

The CDR3 here is CASNDRGVTDTQYF. CDR3 bases: TGTGCCAGCAATGACAGGGGCGTCACAGATACGCAGTATTTT. The J gene is TRBJ2-3, the V gene TRBV2; 8 nucleotides align to TRBD1. Germline CDR1 reads SNHLY; CDR2 reads FYNNEI. J gave up 2 bases and V 7 bases, and 5 bases lay outside the gene matches. The CDR3 runs to 14 residues.

This clone showed up just a few times. This sequence joins TRBV5-1 and TRBJ1-2; TRBD1 matches 9 bases. This CDR3 has 15 residues. V shed 3 bases, J shed 5 bases, and the junction held 8 bases outside the gene matches. The germline gives CDR1 SGHRS, CDR2 YFSETQ. This CDR3 is CASSSQTGGAYGYTF. CDR3 nucleotide sequence: TGCGCCAGCAGCTCACAAACAGGGGGCGCATATGGCTACACCTTC.

The chain uses TRBV19 and TRBJ2-3; tentative D call: TRBD2 (6 bases). The germline CDR1 and CDR2 sequences are LNHDA and SQIVND (reference sequence). Between the trimmed V and J ends, which lost 7 bases and 5 bases, there was a span of 16 bases. This CDR3 is built from 14 residues. CDR3 nucleotide sequence: TGTGCCAGTAATCCGGGACTGAGGGGAGATACGCAGTATTTT. Its protein product is CASNPGLRGDTQYF.

The chain has TRBV10-3 and TRBJ1-4, with 11 nucleotides matching TRBD1. This CDR3 contains 13 residues. CDR1 is ENHRY, CDR2 SYGVKD, per germline. Trimming took 10 bases from V and 5 from J; bases not matched to a gene: 3. The CDR3: CASGTGGNEKLFF. The CDR3 DNA reads as TGTGCCAGCGGGACAGGGGGGAATGAAAAACTGTTTTTT.

This clone appeared a single time. The CDR3 region is CASSSGGSRFSSGANVLTF. The CDR3 DNA reads as TGCGCCAGCAGCTCGGGGGGTTCCCGGTTCTCCTCTGGGGCCAACGTCCTGACTTTC. The V and J genes are TRBV5-1 and TRBJ2-6, with 7 bases identical to TRBD2. The CDR3 contains 19 residues. The J segment lost 0 bases and the V segment lost 3 bases, leaving 12 bases of the junction unmatched. CDR1 SGHRS and CDR2 YFSETQ come from the germline V gene.

The V call is TRBV11-2, the J call TRBJ2-7; maybe TRBD1 (5 bases). V lost 1 base to trimming and J lost 6 bases, with 19 bases between them. Germline CDR1 SGHAT, CDR2 FQNNGV. This CDR3 comprises 16 residues. DNA of the CDR3: TGTGCCAGCAGCTTAGGACAGTTTTCCTCCAGGGCCGAGCAGTACTTC. Protein product: CASSLGQFSSRAEQYF.

This chain joins TRBV2 and TRBJ1-2; 8 bases line up with TRBD1. Germline-derived CDR1 and CDR2 are SNHLY and FYNNEI. The CDR3 extends over 16 amino acids. Trimming at V came to 0 bases and at J to 4 bases, leaving 7 bases not matched to a gene. CDR3 nucleotides: TGTGCCAGCAGTGAAGCGGGGGCAGGGGGCCTCTATGGCTACACCTTC. Its translation is CASSEAGAGGLYGYTF.

The chain links TRBV20-1 to TRBJ1-1; D is possibly TRBD1 (5 bases). The V end was cut by 3 bases, the J end by 13 bases, with 15 bases between. The CDR3 loop spans 11 amino acids. Per the germline V gene, CDR1 is DFQATT and CDR2 is SNEGSKA (reference sequence). CDR3 sequence: CSASDRPGGFF. CDR3 sequence (DNA): TGCAGTGCTAGTGATAGGCCCGGGGGTTTCTTT.

The chain links TRBV30 to TRBJ2-6; D remains ambiguous. With 0 bases removed from V and 3 bases from J, the gap between germline ends came to 12 bases. The germline CDR1 and CDR2 sequences are GTSNPN and SVGIG (reference sequence). This CDR3 has 16 residues. The CDR3 protein is CAWSVRGSHGANVLTF. Written as DNA, the CDR3 is TGTGCCTGGAGTGTCCGAGGAAGTCATGGGGCCAACGTCCTGACTTTC.